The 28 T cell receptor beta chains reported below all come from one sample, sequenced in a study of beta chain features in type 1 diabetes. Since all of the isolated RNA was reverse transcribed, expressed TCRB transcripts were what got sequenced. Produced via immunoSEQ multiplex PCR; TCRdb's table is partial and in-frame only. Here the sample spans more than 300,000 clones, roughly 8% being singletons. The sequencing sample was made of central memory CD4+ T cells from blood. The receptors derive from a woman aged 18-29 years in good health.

This CDR3 reads CASSLGDRAFGYTF. CDR3 bases: TGTGCCAGCAGTTTAGGAGACAGGGCTTTTGGCTACACCTTC. V gene TRBV28 combines with J gene TRBJ1-2; 7 bases fit TRBD1. Germline assignment: CDR1 MDHEN and CDR2 SYDVKM. V lost 2 bases, J lost 7 bases, and 7 bases stayed unmatched. CDR3 length equals 14 residues.

CDR3 in amino acids: CASSPSADTQYF. The CDR3 bases are TGTGCCAGCTCACCTTCGGCAGATACGCAGTATTTT. The chain links TRBV18 to TRBJ2-3; no clear D gene. The CDR3 sequence is 12 residues long. The germline V gene encodes CDR1 KGHSH and CDR2 LQKENI. V lost 3 bases to trimming and J lost 4 bases, with 5 bases between them.

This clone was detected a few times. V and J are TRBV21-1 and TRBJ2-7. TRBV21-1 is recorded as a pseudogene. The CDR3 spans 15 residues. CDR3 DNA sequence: TGTGCCAGCAGCAAAGGTTCAGGCGGCTCCTACGAGCAGTACTTC. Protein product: CASSKGSGGSYEQYF.

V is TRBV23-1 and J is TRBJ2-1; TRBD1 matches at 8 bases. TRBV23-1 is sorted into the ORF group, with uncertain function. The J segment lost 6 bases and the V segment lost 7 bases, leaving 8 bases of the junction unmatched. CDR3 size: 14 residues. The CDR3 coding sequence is TGCGCCAGCATTTCCGGACAGGGCGGCAATGAGCAGTTCTTC. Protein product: CASISGQGGNEQFF.

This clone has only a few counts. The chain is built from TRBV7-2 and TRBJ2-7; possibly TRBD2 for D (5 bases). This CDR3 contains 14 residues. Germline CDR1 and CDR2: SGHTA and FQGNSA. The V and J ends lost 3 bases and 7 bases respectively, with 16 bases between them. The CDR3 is CASSFGSVVGEQYF. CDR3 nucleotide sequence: TGTGCCAGCAGCTTTGGTAGCGTAGTAGGGGAGCAGTACTTC.

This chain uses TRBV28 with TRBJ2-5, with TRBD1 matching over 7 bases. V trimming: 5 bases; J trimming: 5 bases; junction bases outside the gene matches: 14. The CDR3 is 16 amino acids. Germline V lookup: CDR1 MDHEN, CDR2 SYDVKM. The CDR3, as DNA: TGTGCCAGCAGTACTACCGGGACAGCCGATACTGAGACCCAGTACTTC. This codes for CASSTTGTADTETQYF.

The CDR3 here is CASQSLNEKLFF. In nucleotides, the CDR3 is TGTGCCAGTCAGTCCCTTAATGAAAAACTGTTTTTT. The gene calls are TRBV27 and TRBJ1-4; no firm D call. The germline V gene has CDR1 MNHEY and CDR2 SMNVEV (reference sequence). V was shortened by 9 bases and J by 4 bases, with 9 bases between the two germline ends. The CDR3 consists of 12 residues.

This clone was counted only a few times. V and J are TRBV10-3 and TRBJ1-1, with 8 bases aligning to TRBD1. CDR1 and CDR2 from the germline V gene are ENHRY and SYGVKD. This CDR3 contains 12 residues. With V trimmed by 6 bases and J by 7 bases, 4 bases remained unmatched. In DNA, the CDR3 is TGTGCCATCAGCGGACAGGGTAGTGAAGCTTTCTTT. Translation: CAISGQGSEAFF.

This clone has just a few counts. The CDR3 DNA sequence: TGTGCCAGCAGCTTACACGGCTTTGGGGCCAACGTCCTGACTTTC. Encoded protein: CASSLHGFGANVLTF. The chain links TRBV28 to TRBJ2-6; D is unresolved. Germline-derived CDR1 and CDR2 are MDHEN and SYDVKM. There are 15 residues in the CDR3. The V and J ends lost 6 bases and 3 bases respectively, with 12 bases between them.

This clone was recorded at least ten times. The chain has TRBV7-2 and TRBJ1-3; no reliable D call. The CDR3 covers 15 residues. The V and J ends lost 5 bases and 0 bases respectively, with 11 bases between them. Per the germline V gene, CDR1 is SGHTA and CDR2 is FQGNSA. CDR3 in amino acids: CASSTGPISGNTIYF. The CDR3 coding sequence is TGTGCCAGCAGCACCGGACCCATCTCTGGAAACACCATATATTTT.

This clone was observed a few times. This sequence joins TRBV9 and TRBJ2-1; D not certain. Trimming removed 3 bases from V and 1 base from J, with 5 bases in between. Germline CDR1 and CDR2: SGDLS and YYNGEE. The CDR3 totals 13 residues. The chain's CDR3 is CASSAWSYNEQFF. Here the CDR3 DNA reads TGTGCCAGCAGCGCTTGGTCCTACAATGAGCAGTTCTTC. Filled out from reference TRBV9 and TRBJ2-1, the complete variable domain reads DSGVTQTPKHLITATGQRVTLRCSPRSGDLSVYWYQQSLDQGLQFLIQYYNGEERAKGNILERFSAQQFPDLHSELNLSSLELGDSALYFCASSAWSYNEQFFGPGTRLTVL.

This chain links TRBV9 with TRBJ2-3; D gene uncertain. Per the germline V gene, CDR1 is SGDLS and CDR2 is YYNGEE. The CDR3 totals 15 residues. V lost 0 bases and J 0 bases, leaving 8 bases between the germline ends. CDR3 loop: CASSVEPQSTDTQYF. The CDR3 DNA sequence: TGTGCCAGCAGCGTAGAACCCCAAAGCACAGATACGCAGTATTTT.

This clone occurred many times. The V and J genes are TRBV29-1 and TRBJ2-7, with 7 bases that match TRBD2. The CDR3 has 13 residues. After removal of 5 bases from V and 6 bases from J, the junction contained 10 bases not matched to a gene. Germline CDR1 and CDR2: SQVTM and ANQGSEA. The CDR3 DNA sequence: TGCAGCGTTCATTTAGCGGGTTACCTCGAGCAGTACTTC. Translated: CSVHLAGYLEQYF.

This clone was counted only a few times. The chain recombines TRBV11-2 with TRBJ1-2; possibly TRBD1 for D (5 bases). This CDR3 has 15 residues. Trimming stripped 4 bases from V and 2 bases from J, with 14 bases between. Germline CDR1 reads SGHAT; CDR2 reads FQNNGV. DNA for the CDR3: TGTGCCAGCAGCTCCGGAGGGGCACAAAACTATGGCTACACCTTC. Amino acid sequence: CASSSGGAQNYGYTF.

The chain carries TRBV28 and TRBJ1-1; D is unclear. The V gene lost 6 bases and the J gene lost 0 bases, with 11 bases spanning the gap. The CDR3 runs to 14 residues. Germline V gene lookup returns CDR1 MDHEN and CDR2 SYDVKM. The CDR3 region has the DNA TGTGCCAGCAGAATGACGGCTGTGAACACTGAAGCTTTCTTT. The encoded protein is CASRMTAVNTEAFF.

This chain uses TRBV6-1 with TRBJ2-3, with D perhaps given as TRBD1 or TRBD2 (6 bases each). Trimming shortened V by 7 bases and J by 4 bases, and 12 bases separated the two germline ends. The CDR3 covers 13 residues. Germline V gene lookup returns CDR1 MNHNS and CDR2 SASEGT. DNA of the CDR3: TGTGCCAGCAAGTTGAGGGGGGCAGATACGCAGTATTTT. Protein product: CASKLRGADTQYF.

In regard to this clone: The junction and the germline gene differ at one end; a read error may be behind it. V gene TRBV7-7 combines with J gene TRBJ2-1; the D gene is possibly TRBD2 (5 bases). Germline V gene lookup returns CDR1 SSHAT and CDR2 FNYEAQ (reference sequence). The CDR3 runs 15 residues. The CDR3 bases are TGTGCTAGCAGCCCAGCTAGCAGACCCTACAATGAGCAGTTCTTC. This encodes CASSPASRPYNEQFF.

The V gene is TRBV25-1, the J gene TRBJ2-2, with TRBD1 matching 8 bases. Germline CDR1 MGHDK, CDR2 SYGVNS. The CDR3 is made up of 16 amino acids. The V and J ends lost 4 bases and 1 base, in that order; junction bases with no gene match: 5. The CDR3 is CASSGLGTGNTGELFF. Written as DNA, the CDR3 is TGTGCCAGCAGTGGGTTAGGGACAGGGAACACCGGGGAGCTGTTTTTT.

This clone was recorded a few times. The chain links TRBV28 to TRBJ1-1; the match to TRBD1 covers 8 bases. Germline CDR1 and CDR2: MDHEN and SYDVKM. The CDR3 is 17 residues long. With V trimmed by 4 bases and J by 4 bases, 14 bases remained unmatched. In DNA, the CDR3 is TGTGCCAGCAGTTCCCCAGGGGCAGGGGGCGCGGGCACTGAAGCTTTCTTT. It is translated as CASSSPGAGGAGTEAFF.

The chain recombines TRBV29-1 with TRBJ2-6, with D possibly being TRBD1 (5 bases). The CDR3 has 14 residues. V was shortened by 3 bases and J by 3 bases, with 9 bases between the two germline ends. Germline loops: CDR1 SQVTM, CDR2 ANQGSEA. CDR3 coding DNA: TGCAGCGTTGATAAAGGGGATGGGGCCAACGTCCTGACTTTC. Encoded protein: CSVDKGDGANVLTF.

CDR3 residues: CASSQGSNNEQFF. As DNA, the CDR3 is TGTGCCAGCAGCCAGGGGAGTAATAATGAGCAGTTCTTC. The V call is TRBV7-3, the J call TRBJ2-1; weak D call: TRBD1 (6 bases). Germline loops: CDR1 SGHTA, CDR2 FQGTGA. V shed 5 bases and J shed 7 bases, with 12 bases lying between them. The CDR3 length is 13 residues.

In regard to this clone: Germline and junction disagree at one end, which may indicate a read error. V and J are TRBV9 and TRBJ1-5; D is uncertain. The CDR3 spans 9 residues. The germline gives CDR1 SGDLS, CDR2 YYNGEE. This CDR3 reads CASIDPQDF. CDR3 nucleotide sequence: TGTGCCAGCATTGACCCTCAGGATTTT.

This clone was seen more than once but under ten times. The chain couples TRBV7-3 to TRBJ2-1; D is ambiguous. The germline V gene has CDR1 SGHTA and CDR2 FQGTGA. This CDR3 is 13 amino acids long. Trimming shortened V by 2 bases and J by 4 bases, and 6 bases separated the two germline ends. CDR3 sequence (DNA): TGTGCCAGCAGCTTAGACAATTACAATGAGCAGTTCTTC. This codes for CASSLDNYNEQFF.

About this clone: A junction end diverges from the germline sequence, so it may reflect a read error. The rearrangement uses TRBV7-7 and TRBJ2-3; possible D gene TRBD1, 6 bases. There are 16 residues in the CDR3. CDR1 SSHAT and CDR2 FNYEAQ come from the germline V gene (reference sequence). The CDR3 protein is CASSLAYRATTDTQYF. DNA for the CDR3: TGTGCTAGCAGCTTAGCTTACAGGGCAACCACAGATACGCAGTATTTT.

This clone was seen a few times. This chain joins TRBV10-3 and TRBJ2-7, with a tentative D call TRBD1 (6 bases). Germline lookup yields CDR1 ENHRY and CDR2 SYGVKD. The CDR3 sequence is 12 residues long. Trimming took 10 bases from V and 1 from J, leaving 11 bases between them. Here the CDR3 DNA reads TGTGCCACCGAGGGACAATCCTACGAGCAGTACTTC. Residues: CATEGQSYEQYF.

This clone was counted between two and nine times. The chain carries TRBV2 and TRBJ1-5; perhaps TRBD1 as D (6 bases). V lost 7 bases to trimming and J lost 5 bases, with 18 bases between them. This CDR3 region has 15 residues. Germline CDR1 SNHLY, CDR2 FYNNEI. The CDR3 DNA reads TGTGCCAGCAAGGCGTTTGGACAGCGGGATCAGCCCCAGCATTTT. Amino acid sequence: CASKAFGQRDQPQHF.

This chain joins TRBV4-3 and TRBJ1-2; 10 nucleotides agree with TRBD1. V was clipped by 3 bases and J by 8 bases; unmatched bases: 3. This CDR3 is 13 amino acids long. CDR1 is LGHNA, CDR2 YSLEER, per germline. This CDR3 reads CASSQRTGGGYTF. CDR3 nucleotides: TGCGCCAGCAGCCAGAGGACAGGGGGAGGCTACACCTTC.

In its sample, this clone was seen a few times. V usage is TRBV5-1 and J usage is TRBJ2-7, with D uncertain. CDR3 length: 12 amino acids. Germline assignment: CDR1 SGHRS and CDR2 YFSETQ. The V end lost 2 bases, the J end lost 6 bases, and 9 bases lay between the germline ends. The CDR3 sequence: CASSLRGGEQYF. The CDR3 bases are TGCGCCAGCAGCTTACGAGGTGGCGAGCAGTACTTC.